Listed below are T cell receptor beta chains from one sample, sequenced in a study of vaccination effects on CD4 cells after COVID-19. Antigens for these TCRs are unknown. The data were produced by immunoSEQ multiplex PCR, yet TCRdb's version contains in-frame clones alone and is incomplete. The sample shows under 65,000 clones, more than 75% of them seen only once. Sequencing was performed on CD4+ T cells from PBMCs cultured with HIV peptides, taken before COVID-19 vaccination. The receptors shown here come from a human donor who had a prior SARS-CoV-2 infection. CDR3s include the opening cysteine and the closing phenylalanine or tryptophan. The order of the fields is D gene, V gene, clone size, J gene, CDR3 DNA, CDR3 protein. D genes are given only for firm matches. Rows give clone size only sometimes, using once, few, many, or a class for an expanded clone.

TRBD2	TRBV9	NA	TRBJ2-7	TGTGCCAGCAGCGTAGACGGGACTAGTCCCGAGCAGTACTTC	CASSVDGTSPEQYF
TRBD2	TRBV7-2	NA	TRBJ2-5	TGTGCCAGCAGCTTAGGTCTAGCGGGAGGTGGGGAGACCCAGTACTTC	CASSLGLAGGGETQYF
TRBD2	TRBV9	NA	TRBJ2-1	TGTGCCAGCAGCGTAGGACTAGCGGGGTACAATGAGCAGTTCTTC	CASSVGLAGYNEQFF
NA	TRBV5-1	few	TRBJ1-1	TGCGCCAGCAGTGGGGGCAGCCAGAACACTGAAGCTTTCTTT	CASSGGSQNTEAFF
NA	TRBV4-3	NA	TRBJ2-7	TGCGCCAGCAGCCAAACCACGGACCCTACCTACGAGCAGTACTTC	CASSQTTDPTYEQYF
NA	TRBV7-3	NA	TRBJ2-3	TGTGCCAGCAGGTCCGGAGGGGCATCAGATACGCAGTATTTT	CASRSGGASDTQYF
NA	TRBV19	NA	TRBJ1-4	TGTGCCAGTAGTATCTGGGCAGGGGAAGTAAAACTGTTTTTT	CASSIWAGEVKLFF
NA	TRBV5-1	once	TRBJ2-5	TGCGCCAGCAAAGTGTCGGGAGAGGAGACCCAGTACTTC	CASKVSGEETQYF
TRBD2	TRBV6-1	NA	TRBJ2-5	TGTGCCAGCAGTGAAGCAGGGACTAAGAGGGAGACCCAGTACTTC	CASSEAGTKRETQYF
NA	TRBV5-1	NA	TRBJ2-5	TGCGCCAGCAGTGCTAACGACCCCCTCCAAGAGACCCAGTACTTC	CASSANDPLQETQYF
TRBD1	TRBV5-6	few	TRBJ2-5	TGTGCCAGCTTGCGGACAGGGATAGAGACCCAGTACTTC	CASLRTGIETQYF
TRBD2	TRBV19	NA	TRBJ2-1	TGTGCCAGTAGTACCAGGTGGGTTAGCGGGATGGCAGGTGAGCAGTTCTTC	CASSTRWVSGMAGEQFF
NA	TRBV6-2/TRBV6-3	NA	TRBJ2-1	TGTGCCAGCAGTTACCCGGGGGTAGTTGCTCAGTTCTTC	CASSYPGVVAQFF
NA	TRBV7-3	NA	TRBJ1-6	TGTGCCAGCAGCTTTGACGGGTATAATTCACCCCTCCACTTT	CASSFDGYNSPLHF
TRBD2	TRBV11-3	NA	TRBJ2-5	TGTGCCAGCAGCCGGGACTACTGGGCCCAAGAGACCCAGTACTTC	CASSRDYWAQETQYF
NA	TRBV3-1/TRBV3-2	few	TRBJ2-1	TGTGCCAGCAGTCTAACGGGAGGGGGCTACTACAATGAGCAGTTCTTC	CASSLTGGGYYNEQFF
NA	TRBV5-8	NA	TRBJ1-6	TGTGCCAGCAGCTTGGGAGGGCGGGCAGCACCCCTCCACTTT	CASSLGGRAAPLHF
NA	TRBV5-1	NA	TRBJ1-2	TGCGCCAGCGCACATCCACAGGGCTCCTATGGCTACACCTTC	CASAHPQGSYGYTF
NA	TRBV7-2	NA	TRBJ2-2	TGTGCCAGCAGCTTTCCGGTTGGTAGCTACACCGGGGAGCTGTTTTTT	CASSFPVGSYTGELFF
NA	TRBV7-9	NA	TRBJ2-2	TGTGCCAGCACCCGGGGTCGCGCGGGGTTGAACACCGGGGAGCTGTTTTTT	CASTRGRAGLNTGELFF
NA	TRBV18	NA	TRBJ2-7	TGTGCCAGCTCATCAGGGGCTTCAACCTACGAGCAGTACTTC	CASSSGASTYEQYF
TRBD2	TRBV9	NA	TRBJ2-1	TGTGCCAGCAGCGTAGTGGCTAGCGGGGACAATGAGCAGTTCTTC	CASSVVASGDNEQFF
NA	TRBV2	NA	TRBJ2-7	TGTGCCAGCAGTGTCCAATCCTACGAGCAGTACTTC	CASSVQSYEQYF
NA	TRBV12-3/TRBV12-4	NA	TRBJ1-6	TGTGCCAGCAGTTCGCCTCCTTATTCACCCCTCCACTTT	CASSSPPYSPLHF
TRBD1	TRBV11-3	NA	TRBJ2-1	TGTGCCAGCAGCTTAGGACAGGGCCTTGTGAATGAGCAGTTCTTC	CASSLGQGLVNEQFF
NA	TRBV7-2	once	TRBJ2-1	TGTGCCAGCAGCTTGTGGGCTAGCGATTACAATGAGCAGTTCTTC	CASSLWASDYNEQFF
NA	TRBV24-1	NA	TRBJ2-1	TGTGCCACCAGTGATTCCGCCGCGGTGCCCCACAATGAGCAGTTCTTC	CATSDSAAVPHNEQFF
TRBD1	TRBV19	NA	TRBJ1-1	TGTGCCAGTAGTAAGGACAGGGACACTGAAGCTTTCTTT	CASSKDRDTEAFF
TRBD1	TRBV18	few	TRBJ2-7	TGTGCCAGCTCACGGACAGGGGGCGCCTACGAGCAGTACTTC	CASSRTGGAYEQYF
NA	TRBV5-1	few	TRBJ2-7	TGCGCCAGCAGCACCAGACCGATGTCCTACGAGCAGTACTTC	CASSTRPMSYEQYF
NA	TRBV5-4	NA	TRBJ2-6	TGTGCCAGCAGCCCCACCCGGAGGGGGGCCAACGTCCTGACTTTC	CASSPTRRGANVLTF
TRBD2	TRBV5-4	few	TRBJ2-1	TGTGCCAGCAGCCGGCGGGGACTAGTAGCTGGAGAGCAGTTCTTC	CASSRRGLVAGEQFF
TRBD1	TRBV9	NA	TRBJ1-2	TGTGCCAGCAGCTTGACTGTGGGACAGGCCTTTAACTATGGCTACACCTTC	CASSLTVGQAFNYGYTF
TRBD2	TRBV5-4	few	TRBJ2-3	TGTGCCAGCAGCTCGGGACTAGAACCATCAGATACGCAGTATTTT	CASSSGLEPSDTQYF
NA	TRBV4-1	NA	TRBJ1-5	TGCGCCAGCACAACAGGGCCTAATCAGCCCCAGCATTTT	CASTTGPNQPQHF
NA	TRBV11-2	few	TRBJ2-3	TGTGCCAGCAGCCACCTAACCCCCGGGGATACGCAGTATTTT	CASSHLTPGDTQYF
NA	TRBV25-1	NA	TRBJ2-5	TGTGCCAGTGGACAGCACCAAGAGACCCAGTACTTC	CASGQHQETQYF
NA	TRBV19	few	TRBJ1-5	TGTGCCAGTAGCCCAGGGTACACCCAGGGGTATAGCAATCAGCCCCAGCATTTT	CASSPGYTQGYSNQPQHF
TRBD2	TRBV5-1	NA	TRBJ2-7	TGCGCCAGCAGCTTGACTAGCGGTGCTTTCGCCGAGCAGTACTTC	CASSLTSGAFAEQYF
TRBD1	TRBV5-1	medium-sized	TRBJ2-4	TGCGCCAGCAGCTTACAGGGGACCAAAAACATTCAGTACTTC	CASSLQGTKNIQYF
NA	TRBV7-2	NA	TRBJ2-3	TGTGCCAGCAGGCAAGGACAGAACACAGATACGCAGTATTTT	CASRQGQNTDTQYF
NA	TRBV29-1	NA	TRBJ2-5	TGCAGCGTTGAAGATCCTAGCACTCGAGAGACCCAGTACTTC	CSVEDPSTRETQYF
TRBD2	TRBV6-5	NA	TRBJ2-5	TGTGCCAGCGGGTCGGGACTAACCCAGGGGACCCAGTACTTC	CASGSGLTQGTQYF
TRBD2	TRBV18	NA	TRBJ2-7	TGTGCCAGCTCACCCGACTTTTATAGGACTAGCGCAACCGGGCAGTACTTC	CASSPDFYRTSATGQYF
NA	TRBV18	NA	TRBJ1-4	TGTGCCAGCTCACCACAAGGCATAGGGAGAGACGCAACTAATGAAAAACTGTTTTTT	CASSPQGIGRDATNEKLFF
NA	TRBV19	few	TRBJ1-2	TGTGCCAGTAGACCCGGGGGTTCTGGCTACACCTTC	CASRPGGSGYTF